The clone carrying this T cell receptor (beta chain) was detected many times. The antigen is undetermined. The study excluded patients with uncontrolled infection, other autoimmune disease, pregnancy or lactation. The study based diagnoses on clinical symptoms, serum thyroxine and TRAb, thyroid ultrasound and orbital computed tomography. PBMCs were collected from an approximately 9.3 ml volume of fresh peripheral blood. The data belong to a study of T cells in Graves' hyperthyroidism and ophthalmopathy. The CDR3 has 15 amino acids. The ends lost 3 bases at V and 6 bases at J; junction bases unmatched: 4. Looked up from germline, CDR1 is KGHDR and CDR2 is SFDVKD. The TCR beta CDR3 regions underwent amplification using RNA transcripts as the source. HTBI primers were the set used in a first-round RT-PCR of the TCR CDR3. TCRdb used MiXCR to reprocess the multiplex PCR reads, holding one entry per CDR3 protein. The sample includes about 260,000 distinct CDR3 sequences, roughly 15% of them seen just once.

Study-level findings and limits: Ophthalmopathy was model-predicted a median about 6 months pre-onset.

This TCR was sampled from a woman younger than 35 with Graves' ophthalmopathy. Sequenced sample: blood. The V gene is TRBV24-1, the J gene TRBJ2-3; 11 bases map to TRBD1. CDR3 sequence reads: CATSDPRDRGDTQYF. Here the CDR3 DNA reads TGTGCCACCAGTGATCCGCGGGACAGGGGGGATACGCAGTATTTT.